This T cell receptor (beta chain) was retrieved from a study of graft-versus-host responses after intestinal transplantation. Turning to the study itself: Each recipient received a multivisceral, liver-intestinal, or isolated intestinal graft.

Assay: immunoSEQ multiplex PCR; the TCRdb copy retains only in-frame clones and omits some. This repertoire shows roughly 20,000 clones, about 45% found once; its top ten account for 0.7% to 0.9%. The CDR3 extends over 20 amino acids. In germline, CDR1 is SGHTA, CDR2 FQGTGA. The V end lost 2 bases, the J end lost 0 bases, and 23 bases lay between the germline ends. The J gene is TRBJ2-4, the V gene TRBV7-3; D is perhaps TRBD1 (9 bases). The specimen was alloreactive CD4+ T cells from a mixed lymphocyte reaction culture, collected before intestinal transplant. Subset here: CFSE-low proliferating T cells sorted from roughly six-day pre-transplant mixed lymphocyte reaction (GvH or HvG direction). The receptor comes from a human patient who received an intestinal transplant. CDR3 loop: CASSLRGGQGRVLAKNIQYF. CDR3 bases: TGTGCCAGCAGCTTACGGGGGGGACAGGGAAGGGTTCTAGCCAAAAACATTCAGTACTTC.